The sequence of this T cell receptor beta chain was determined in a study of T cell clones after liver transplantation. The wider study: Third-party-reactive TCRbeta sequences from pre-transplant mixed lymphocyte reactions served as antigen-independent comparators. Patients counted as tolerant after at least one year off all immunosuppression, enzymes not exceeding twice normal.

Study observations and caveats: A larger donor-reactive than third-party decline suggested partial antigen-specific deletion. The donor-reactive repertoire was only partly measurable in two subjects, lacking donor cells.

The ends were cut back, 5 bases at V and 1 base at J, with 9 bases in the middle. The length of the CDR3 is 14 residues. Germline V gene sequence: CDR1 SGHRS, CDR2 YFSETQ. As regards this clone: The antigen remains undetermined.

Here immunoSEQ multiplex PCR was the method, and the copy in TCRdb shows in-frame clones only, minus some. The table records fewer than 45,000 clones, just over 85% of them present only once. V gene TRBV5-1 combines with J gene TRBJ1-4; perhaps TRBD1 as D (6 bases). This receptor was obtained from a human patient who received a liver transplant. Some T cells here may be from the graft donor. The specimen was CD4+ T cells from blood, collected 24 months after liver transplant. In DNA, the CDR3 is TGCGCCAGCAGGATGGACAGAACTAATGAAAAACTGTTTTTT. Its translation is CASRMDRTNEKLFF.